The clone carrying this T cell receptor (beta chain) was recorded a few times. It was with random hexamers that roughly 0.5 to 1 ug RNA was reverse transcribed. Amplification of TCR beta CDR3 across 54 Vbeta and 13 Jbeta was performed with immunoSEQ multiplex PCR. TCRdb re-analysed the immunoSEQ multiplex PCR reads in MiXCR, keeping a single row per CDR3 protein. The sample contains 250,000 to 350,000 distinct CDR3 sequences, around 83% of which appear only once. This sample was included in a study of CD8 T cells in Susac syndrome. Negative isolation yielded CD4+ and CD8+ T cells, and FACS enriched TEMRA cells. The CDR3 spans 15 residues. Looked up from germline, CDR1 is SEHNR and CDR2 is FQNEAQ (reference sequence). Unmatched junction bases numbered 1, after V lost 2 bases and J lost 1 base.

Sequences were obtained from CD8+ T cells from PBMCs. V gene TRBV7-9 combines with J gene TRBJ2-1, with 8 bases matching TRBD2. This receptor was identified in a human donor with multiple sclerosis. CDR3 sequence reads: CASSLSSGSYNEQFF. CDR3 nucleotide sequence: TGTGCCAGCAGCTTATCTAGCGGGTCCTACAATGAGCAGTTCTTC.